This section outlines one T cell receptor (beta chain) sequence together with its context. No antigen is known for it. No base qualities exist here, and no much larger clone lies one base off it. Patients with autoimmune disease history or receiving systemic immunosuppression were excluded from the trial. In every dose cohort, peripheral blood was drawn for TCR sequencing at baseline, cycle 4 day 1, and cycle 7 day 1. The samples were drawn from a first-in-human, open-label, multicenter phase I dose-escalation trial of ivuxolimab. Adults with locally advanced or metastatic melanoma, renal cell carcinoma, hepatocellular carcinoma or head and neck squamous cell carcinoma were enrolled in the trial. CD4+ and CD8+ T cells were sorted separately from peripheral blood before TCR sequencing. The data were obtained in a study of OX40 agonist ivuxolimab in advanced cancers. With respect to the entire study: The costimulatory receptor OX40 (CD134) was targeted by ivuxolimab, a fully human IgG2 agonistic monoclonal antibody. Peripheral TCRbeta sequencing aimed to test whether ivuxolimab altered TCR sequence diversity and caused clonal T-cell expansion. Among the approximately 54 dose-escalation patients, about 20 had hepatocellular carcinoma, approximately 15 melanoma, 9 renal cell carcinoma and 9 head and neck cancer. In the dose-escalation cohort, more than 75% of patients were male, and the mean age was about 55 years, with a range of roughly 20 to 80. Partial responses occurred in three dose-escalation patients, of whom one had hepatocellular carcinoma and two had cutaneous melanoma. The monotherapy dose-escalation portion (N of about 50 patients) of the phase I ivuxolimab trial is reported in the paper. Patients were allowed to have had prior anti-PD-1, anti-PD-L1 or anti-CTLA-4 therapy, and about 40% of the dose-escalation patients had been treated with checkpoint inhibitors. Intravenous ivuxolimab was administered to patients every 2 weeks at six dose levels: 0.01, 0.1, 0.3, 1.5, 3 and 10 mg/kg. Results and caveats for the whole study, not just this receptor: The antigen specificity of the clonally expanded peripheral T cells was not determined. In partial responders in the 0.1-3.0 mg/kg groups, normalized peripheral clonal expansion was found to be among the lowest, especially among CD8+ T cells. At doses of 0.1 to 3.0 mg/kg, clonal expansion of both CD4+ and CD8+ T cells in blood was seen between baseline and week 6. Low levels of normalized T-cell clonal expansion were also shown by some nonresponding patients. After ivuxolimab, expanded clones were on average more numerous among CD8+ T cells than among CD4+ T cells.

The V and J ends are trimmed by 3 bases and 8 bases, leaving 19 bases between them. The germline V gene specifies MGHRA as CDR1 and YSYEKL as CDR2. The CDR3 sequence holds 15 residues, the cysteine and phenylalanine included. The sequence is cut down to CDR3 DNA, 45 bases in frame from base 1. To sequence the TCRbeta CDR3 region, genomic DNA was isolated from the sorted cells. The immunoSEQ Assay was used for sequencing of TCRbeta CDR3 regions. TCRdb stores this immuneACCESS table with in-frame sequences only. Part of the clones is absent; in the studies checked, under half of the shortfall reflects unresolved V genes, and no reason is known for the rest. Present in this sample are some 73,000 clones, around 86% of which were seen just once. The ten largest account for about 0.75% of the sample.

The source material was CD4+ or CD8+ T cells sorted from blood, sampled in a trial of the OX40 agonist ivuxolimab. The chain is made from TRBV4-1 and TRBJ1-2, with no D gene named confidently. The TCR sequence derives from an adult with an advanced solid tumor such as melanoma, head and neck, liver or kidney cancer. The nucleotide sequence is given as TGCGCCAGCAGCCATGCCCGAGGGCAAAGGGAGGGCTACACCTTC. The encoded protein is CASSHARGQREGYTF.